A single sample is the source of the 25 T cell receptor beta chains below, sequenced in a study of radiotherapy plus CTLA-4 blockade in lung cancer. Sequenced by immunoSEQ multiplex PCR; TCRdb stores in-frame clones only, minus some. The sample includes 89,000 or so clones, approximately 85% of them seen just once. The source was peripheral blood, collected from a patient treated with radiotherapy plus ipilimumab. Receptor source: a human donor with non-small cell lung cancer who had a partial response to radiotherapy plus ipilimumab.

The chain is built from TRBV20-1 and TRBJ2-3; D unresolved. The germline V and J ends were trimmed by 4 bases and 5 bases, with 7 bases remaining between them. This CDR3 comprises 11 residues. Germline V gives CDR1 DFQATT, CDR2 SNEGSKA (reference sequence). CDR3 coding DNA: TGCAGTGCTAAACATGGAGATACGCAGTATTTT. Its translation is CSAKHGDTQYF.

The V gene is TRBV19, the J gene TRBJ1-6; 9 bases fit TRBD1. The germline V gene has CDR1 LNHDA and CDR2 SQIVND (reference sequence). The length of the CDR3 is 14 residues. J gave up 7 bases and V 3 bases, and 1 base lay outside the gene matches. The DNA of the CDR3 is TGTGCCAGTAGTATGGACAGGGGCAATTCACCCCTCCACTTT. Translating gives CASSMDRGNSPLHF. Drawing the rest from reference TRBV19 and TRBJ1-6, the complete variable domain is DGGITQSPKYLFRKEGQNVTLSCEQNLNHDAMYWYRQDPGQGLRLIYYSQIVNDFQKGDIAEGYSVSREKKESFPLTVTSAQKNPTAFYLCASSMDRGNSPLHFGNGTRLTVT.

V and J are TRBV7-2 and TRBJ1-2, with TRBD1 matching over 8 bases. Trimming removed 3 bases from V and 8 bases from J; junction bases left unmatched: 20. Per the germline V gene, CDR1 is SGHTA and CDR2 is FQGNSA. CDR3 size: 18 residues. CDR3 loop: CASSLDAGTGGGFRGYTF. The CDR3 bases are TGTGCCAGCAGCTTGGACGCCGGGACAGGCGGCGGATTTAGGGGCTACACCTTC.

V is TRBV7-9 and J is TRBJ2-5; TRBD1 matches 8 bases. With V trimmed by 5 bases and J by 5 bases, 13 bases remained unmatched. The CDR3 totals 16 residues. The germline gives CDR1 SEHNR, CDR2 FQNEAQ (reference sequence). CDR3 sequence: CASSLRTGRMMETQYF. CDR3 DNA sequence: TGTGCCAGCAGCCTAAGGACAGGGCGGATGATGGAGACCCAGTACTTC.

V usage is TRBV27 and J usage is TRBJ2-7; 9 nucleotides align to TRBD2. J lost 0 bases, V lost 6 bases, and 3 bases had no gene match. The germline V gene encodes CDR1 MNHEY and CDR2 SMNVEV (reference sequence). The CDR3 sequence is 14 residues long. The CDR3 DNA sequence: TGTGCCAGCAGGACTAGCGGCTACTCCTACGAGCAGTACTTC. Encoded protein: CASRTSGYSYEQYF.

The rearrangement uses TRBV30 and TRBJ2-2; 12 positions match TRBD1. This CDR3 has 16 residues. Trimming at V came to 5 bases and at J to 1 base, leaving 5 bases not matched to a gene. CDR1 is GTSNPN, CDR2 SVGIG, per germline (reference sequence). For the CDR3, the DNA is TGTGCCTGGGGGGACAGGGGGCGCCGGAACACCGGGGAGCTGTTTTTT. Residues: CAWGDRGRRNTGELFF.

This chain joins TRBV27 and TRBJ2-2; D gene unclear. The CDR3 is 14 amino acids. From germline, CDR1 is MNHEY and CDR2 SMNVEV (reference sequence). Trimming took 0 bases from V and 2 from J, leaving 4 bases between them. The CDR3 sequence: CASSLSVNTGELFF. The CDR3 DNA sequence: TGTGCCAGCAGTTTATCCGTTAACACCGGGGAGCTGTTTTTT.

This chain connects TRBV5-4 to TRBJ1-1, with D maybe TRBD1 (5 bases). From germline, CDR1 is SGHNT and CDR2 YYREEE (reference sequence). This CDR3 is built from 14 residues. Trimming left V 0 bases short and J 4 bases short, with 10 bases between. CDR3 DNA sequence: TGTGCCAGCAGCTTGGGGGGGGTCCGCACTGAAGCTTTCTTT. Its translation is CASSLGGVRTEAFF. Together with reference TRBV5-4 and TRBJ1-1, the CDR3 gives the full variable domain: ETGVTQSPTHLIKTRGQQVTLRCSSQSGHNTVSWYQQALGQGPQFIFQYYREEENGRGNFPPRFSGLQFPNYSSELNVNALELDDSALYLCASSLGGVRTEAFFGQGTRLTVV.

The chain recombines TRBV15 with TRBJ2-3; 10 bases map to TRBD2. J lost 0 bases, V lost 5 bases, and 5 bases had no gene match. The germline V gene has CDR1 LNHNV and CDR2 YYDKDF (reference sequence). The CDR3 runs 16 residues. CDR3 DNA sequence: TGTGCCACCAGCCTCGGGACTAGCGCTAGCACAGATACGCAGTATTTT. Translated: CATSLGTSASTDTQYF.

J is TRBJ2-3 and V is TRBV27, with D possibly TRBD1 on 5 matching bases. The ends were cut back, 8 bases at V and 1 base at J, with 16 bases in the middle. CDR1 and CDR2 from the germline V gene are MNHEY and SMNVEV (reference sequence). The CDR3 sequence is 15 residues long. The DNA of the CDR3 is TGTGCCAGCCGTCTCAACCTAGGGGGCACAGATACGCAGTATTTT. This codes for CASRLNLGGTDTQYF.

The chain joins TRBV9 to TRBJ2-7; D unclear. From germline, CDR1 is SGDLS and CDR2 YYNGEE. This CDR3 contains 14 residues. Trimming took 2 bases from V and 5 from J, leaving 14 bases between them. This CDR3 reads CASSVGQALDEQYF. CDR3 nucleotide sequence: TGTGCCAGCAGCGTCGGCCAGGCCCTTGACGAGCAGTACTTC.

This chain connects TRBV7-3 to TRBJ2-7; perhaps TRBD2 as D (5 bases). The germline V gene has CDR1 SGHTA and CDR2 FQGTGA. This CDR3 contains 12 residues. Between the trimmed V and J ends, which lost 4 bases and 7 bases, there was a span of 11 bases. CDR3 coding DNA: TGTGCCAGCAGCTCCACTGGCGGGGAGCAGTACTTC. Amino acid sequence: CASSSTGGEQYF.

About this clone itself: Other DNA sequences of this sample code for an identical CDR3. The chain recombines TRBV28 with TRBJ1-4; TRBD1 matches at 7 bases. V lost 5 bases to trimming and J lost 4 bases; unmatched junction nucleotides: 10. Germline-derived CDR1 and CDR2 are MDHEN and SYDVKM. The CDR3 spans 16 residues. This chain's CDR3 is CASSRPGTVYNEKLFF. CDR3 nucleotide sequence: TGTGCCAGCAGTCGCCCGGGGACAGTGTATAATGAAAAACTGTTTTTT.

This clone was detected only once. The chain combines TRBV19 with TRBJ2-5; no clear D gene. Trimming took off 5 bases at V and 5 bases at J, with 18 bases between the two ends. The germline V gene encodes CDR1 LNHDA and CDR2 SQIVND (reference sequence). CDR3 length equals 15 residues. Written as DNA, the CDR3 is TGTGCCAGTAGTTCTCCGACTGGAGATAGGGAGACCCAGTACTTC. As protein: CASSSPTGDRETQYF.

The chain links TRBV19 to TRBJ1-5; 9 bases are a match to TRBD1. The V gene end was trimmed by 3 bases and the J gene end by 2 bases; junction bases not matched to a gene: 8. This CDR3 is built from 17 residues. Germline loops: CDR1 LNHDA, CDR2 SQIVND (reference sequence). CDR3 in amino acids: CASSILTTGGGNQPQHF. The CDR3, as DNA: TGTGCCAGTAGTATCCTAACGACAGGGGGAGGCAATCAGCCCCAGCATTTT.

This chain connects TRBV10-1 to TRBJ2-7; D is possibly TRBD2 (5 bases). The CDR3 is 16 residues long. Trimming cost V 2 bases and J 0 bases, with 14 bases left between them. Germline V gene data show CDR1 as WNHNN and CDR2 as SYGVQD (reference sequence). CDR3 sequence (DNA): TGCGCCAGCAGTGAGACGACTCCGGGGAGCTCCTACGAGCAGTACTTC. It encodes CASSETTPGSSYEQYF.

The rearrangement joins TRBV27 to TRBJ1-2; D may be TRBD1 (5 bases). CDR3 size: 17 residues. V gave up 4 bases and J gave up 0 bases, with 18 bases separating them. Germline loops: CDR1 MNHEY, CDR2 SMNVEV (reference sequence). CDR3: CASSSPQGAKANYGYTF. CDR3 coding DNA: TGTGCCAGCAGTTCACCGCAAGGGGCGAAGGCTAACTATGGCTACACCTTC.

This clone was detected a few times. The V call is TRBV27, the J call TRBJ1-1; D perhaps matches TRBD1 (6 bases). CDR1 is MNHEY, CDR2 SMNVEV, per germline (reference sequence). With 3 bases removed from V and 1 base from J, the gap between germline ends came to 12 bases. The CDR3 contains 15 residues. This CDR3 is CASSLGQIGNTEAFF. DNA for the CDR3: TGTGCCAGCAGTTTGGGACAAATCGGGAACACTGAAGCTTTCTTT.

This clone came up once. In DNA, the CDR3 is TGTGCCAGCATCCTCGCGGGAGATGGCGAGCAGTACTTC. Protein product: CASILAGDGEQYF. The chain uses TRBV6-1 and TRBJ2-7; 7 nucleotides align to TRBD2. CDR1 and CDR2 (germline): MNHNS, SASEGT. V was pared by 7 bases and J by 6 bases, with 9 bases of the junction left unmatched. This CDR3 contains 13 residues.

The gene calls are TRBV7-9 and TRBJ2-5; 12 bases fit TRBD2. Unmatched junction bases numbered 11, after V lost 5 bases and J lost 7 bases. Germline V gene sequence: CDR1 SEHNR, CDR2 FQNEAQ (reference sequence). CDR3 length: 16 residues. The CDR3 spells CASSRRLAGEWGTQYF. The CDR3 bases are TGTGCCAGCAGCCGGAGACTAGCGGGAGAGTGGGGGACCCAGTACTTC.

The chain couples TRBV28 to TRBJ1-3; no firm D call. The germline V gene has CDR1 MDHEN and CDR2 SYDVKM. Between the trimmed V and J ends, which lost 4 bases and 0 bases, there was a span of 13 bases. This CDR3 is built from 16 residues. The CDR3 DNA sequence: TGTGCCAGCAGTTCTGACTCACTAAGCTCTGGAAACACCATATATTTT. Its protein is CASSSDSLSSGNTIYF.

The V gene is TRBV6-5, the J gene TRBJ1-5; 11 bases match TRBD1. The length of the CDR3 is 14 residues. J lost 6 bases, V lost 6 bases, and 4 bases had no gene match. CDR1 is MNHEY, CDR2 SVGAGI, per germline. CDR3 protein: CASRTGTGGQPQHF. CDR3 bases: TGTGCCAGCAGAACCGGGACAGGGGGTCAGCCCCAGCATTTT.

The chain recombines TRBV6-7 with TRBJ2-3, with 11 bases fitting TRBD2. TRBV6-7 is labeled an ORF, and its function is uncertain. Trimming cost V 5 bases and J 4 bases; bases outside gene matches: 11. This CDR3 region has 17 residues. In DNA form, the CDR3 reads TGTGCCAGCAGTCCCTCAGTAGCGGGAGGGCCCCCAGATACGCAGTATTTT. This gives the protein CASSPSVAGGPPDTQYF.

This clone was detected only once. The J gene is TRBJ1-2, the V gene TRBV6-5, with 9 bases matching TRBD1. The length of the CDR3 is 14 residues. Germline loops: CDR1 MNHEY, CDR2 SVGAGI. With V trimmed by 4 bases and J by 5 bases, 5 bases remained unmatched. DNA for the CDR3: TGTGCCAGCAGTTCACAGGGGGCCCGGTATGGCTACACCTTC. Translating it yields CASSSQGARYGYTF.

The chain combines TRBV5-1 with TRBJ1-1, with D perhaps TRBD1 (5 bases). This CDR3 region has 15 residues. V lost 0 bases, J lost 0 bases, and 9 bases lay in between. Germline V CDR1 and CDR2: SGHRS, YFSETQ. The CDR3 region has the DNA TGCGCCAGCAGCTTGGGACAGCGCATGAACACTGAAGCTTTCTTT. As protein: CASSLGQRMNTEAFF.